This is a list of T cell receptor beta chains from one sample in a study of T cells after yellow fever vaccination. TCRdb independently ran MiXCR on the 5' RACE reads; one entry per CDR3 protein. The sample includes about 350,000 distinct CDR3 sequences, roughly 4.3% of them seen just once. This material consisted of PBMCs, taken 5 days after the yellow fever booster vaccination. The receptor source for this set is a young man who received the YFV17D yellow fever vaccine. Both conserved end residues are part of each CDR3. The order of the fields is J gene, clone size, D gene, V gene, CDR3 length, CDR3 DNA, CDR3 protein. A D gene is named only where the DNA matches it firmly. The listing skips clone size in some rows; elsewhere it reads once, few, many or a size class.

J gene: TRBJ2-4; clone size: few; D gene: .; V gene: TRBV4-3; CDR3 length: 15; CDR3 DNA: TGCGCCAGCAGCCAATCAGCCGTTCAGGGTGGCATTCAGTACTTC; CDR3 protein: CASSQSAVQGGIQYF
J gene: TRBJ1-5; clone size: many; D gene: TRBD1; V gene: TRBV7-8; CDR3 length: 16; CDR3 DNA: TGTGCCAGCAGCCCCTTTGGACAGGGGGCGATTCAGCCCCAGCATTTT; CDR3 protein: CASSPFGQGAIQPQHF
J gene: TRBJ1-4; clone size: .; D gene: .; V gene: TRBV6-1; CDR3 length: 12; CDR3 DNA: TGTGCCAGCAGTGGACAGTTGGAAAAACTGTTTTTT; CDR3 protein: CASSGQLEKLFF
J gene: TRBJ2-3; clone size: many; D gene: .; V gene: TRBV27; CDR3 length: 17; CDR3 DNA: TGTGCCAGCAGTTTAACCGCAGGGGACGTGAGGACAGATACGCAGTATTTT; CDR3 protein: CASSLTAGDVRTDTQYF
J gene: TRBJ1-2; clone size: .; D gene: .; V gene: TRBV29-1; CDR3 length: 11; CDR3 DNA: TGCAGCGCGAGAGATATATATGGCTACACCTTC; CDR3 protein: CSARDIYGYTF
J gene: TRBJ2-2; clone size: few; D gene: TRBD2; V gene: TRBV4-2; CDR3 length: 15; CDR3 DNA: TGTGCCAGCAGCCAAGTCGTGAGCGGGGCCGGGGAGCTGTTTTTT; CDR3 protein: CASSQVVSGAGELFF
J gene: TRBJ1-1; clone size: few; D gene: .; V gene: TRBV6-6; CDR3 length: 13; CDR3 DNA: TGTGCCAGCAAAAATACAGTGGGGACTGAAGCTTTCTTT; CDR3 protein: CASKNTVGTEAFF
J gene: TRBJ2-5; clone size: few; D gene: .; V gene: TRBV20-1; CDR3 length: 13; CDR3 DNA: TGCAGTGCCCGGGGGCAGGGGGGGGAGACCCAGTACTTC; CDR3 protein: CSARGQGGETQYF
J gene: TRBJ2-2; clone size: many; D gene: .; V gene: TRBV9; CDR3 length: 14; CDR3 DNA: TGTGCCAGCCGGGTAGGGGATCGCACCGGGGAGCTGTTTTTT; CDR3 protein: CASRVGDRTGELFF
J gene: TRBJ1-5; clone size: .; D gene: .; V gene: TRBV5-6; CDR3 length: 13; CDR3 DNA: TGTGCCAGCAGCTTGTTTCTGGATCAGCCCCAGCATTTT; CDR3 protein: CASSLFLDQPQHF
J gene: TRBJ2-7; clone size: many; D gene: TRBD1; V gene: TRBV29-1; CDR3 length: 13; CDR3 DNA: TGCAGCGTTGTTGGGGACAGGGGGTTTTCACAGTACTTC; CDR3 protein: CSVVGDRGFSQYF
J gene: TRBJ1-2; clone size: .; D gene: TRBD1; V gene: TRBV19; CDR3 length: 15; CDR3 DNA: TGTGCCAGTAGTCCCCGCAGACAGGGTTCAGGAGGCTACACCTTC; CDR3 protein: CASSPRRQGSGGYTF
J gene: TRBJ2-2; clone size: many; D gene: .; V gene: TRBV9; CDR3 length: 13; CDR3 DNA: TGTGCCAGCAGCGGGGGCCCGACCGGGGAGCTGTTTTTT; CDR3 protein: CASSGGPTGELFF
J gene: TRBJ2-2; clone size: many; D gene: .; V gene: TRBV7-6; CDR3 length: 13; CDR3 DNA: TGTGCCAGCAGCTTAGGCCAGAACCGGGAGCTGTTTTTT; CDR3 protein: CASSLGQNRELFF
J gene: TRBJ1-1; clone size: .; D gene: TRBD1; V gene: TRBV7-2; CDR3 length: 14; CDR3 DNA: TGTGCCAGCAGCTTTGACAGGGGACACACTGAAGCTTTCTTT; CDR3 protein: CASSFDRGHTEAFF
J gene: TRBJ2-3; clone size: many; D gene: TRBD2; V gene: TRBV7-2; CDR3 length: 14; CDR3 DNA: TGTGCCAGCAGCTTTAGCGGGCGCACAGATACGCAGTATTTT; CDR3 protein: CASSFSGRTDTQYF
J gene: TRBJ1-1; clone size: few; D gene: .; V gene: TRBV7-2; CDR3 length: 12; CDR3 DNA: TGTGCCAGCAGCTCCACACAGGGACTGGCTTTCTTT; CDR3 protein: CASSSTQGLAFF
J gene: TRBJ2-5; clone size: .; D gene: .; V gene: TRBV19; CDR3 length: 13; CDR3 DNA: TGTGCCAGTAGTGGCGGGCCCAGGGAGACCCAGTACTTC; CDR3 protein: CASSGGPRETQYF
J gene: TRBJ2-3; clone size: .; D gene: .; V gene: TRBV3-1; CDR3 length: 15; CDR3 DNA: TGTGCCAGCAGCCAAGGCCCAGGAAGCACAGATACGCAGTATTTT; CDR3 protein: CASSQGPGSTDTQYF
J gene: TRBJ2-3; clone size: .; D gene: .; V gene: TRBV7-2; CDR3 length: 12; CDR3 DNA: TGTGCCAGCAACCAACGAGGGGATACGCAGTATTTT; CDR3 protein: CASNQRGDTQYF
J gene: TRBJ2-1; clone size: few; D gene: .; V gene: TRBV7-9; CDR3 length: 13; CDR3 DNA: TGTGCCAGCAGCTTAGCAGGAGAGGATGAGCAGTTCTTC; CDR3 protein: CASSLAGEDEQFF
J gene: TRBJ2-1; clone size: few; D gene: TRBD2; V gene: TRBV7-6; CDR3 length: 16; CDR3 DNA: TGTGCCAGCAGCTCAGGGGCAGCGGGGGGCTACAATGAGCAGTTCTTC; CDR3 protein: CASSSGAAGGYNEQFF
J gene: TRBJ2-7; clone size: many; D gene: .; V gene: TRBV6-5; CDR3 length: 14; CDR3 DNA: TGTGCCAGCAGTTTCCACAGGGACTCCTACGAGCAGTACTTC; CDR3 protein: CASSFHRDSYEQYF
J gene: TRBJ1-6; clone size: many; D gene: .; V gene: TRBV10-2; CDR3 length: 15; CDR3 DNA: TGCGCCAGCAGTGTTCTTGCACCCAATAATTCACCCCTCCACTTT; CDR3 protein: CASSVLAPNNSPLHF
J gene: TRBJ1-5; clone size: .; D gene: .; V gene: TRBV20-1; CDR3 length: 12; CDR3 DNA: TGCAGTGCTAGCAGGTGGAATCAGCCCCAGCATTTT; CDR3 protein: CSASRWNQPQHF
J gene: TRBJ2-1; clone size: few; D gene: TRBD1; V gene: TRBV27; CDR3 length: 16; CDR3 DNA: TGTGCCAGCAGTCGACCCACCGGACAGGGGTACAATGAGCAGTTCTTC; CDR3 protein: CASSRPTGQGYNEQFF
J gene: TRBJ2-5; clone size: few; D gene: .; V gene: TRBV18; CDR3 length: 14; CDR3 DNA: TGTGCCAGCTCACCAAAAGGAGGTGGAGAGACCCAGTACTTC; CDR3 protein: CASSPKGGGETQYF
J gene: TRBJ2-1; clone size: many; D gene: TRBD1; V gene: TRBV2; CDR3 length: 15; CDR3 DNA: TGTGCCAGCAGCCCTAGGGCAGGGGGTTACAATGAGCAGTTCTTC; CDR3 protein: CASSPRAGGYNEQFF
J gene: TRBJ1-1; clone size: many; D gene: .; V gene: TRBV6-2/TRBV6-3; CDR3 length: 14; CDR3 DNA: TGTGCCAGCAGCAGGATCTCGGGGGGGACTGAAGCTTTCTTT; CDR3 protein: CASSRISGGTEAFF
J gene: TRBJ1-5; clone size: few; D gene: .; V gene: TRBV19; CDR3 length: 13; CDR3 DNA: TGTGCCAGTAGTATTTATCCGAATCAGCCCCAGCATTTT; CDR3 protein: CASSIYPNQPQHF
J gene: TRBJ2-7; clone size: many; D gene: .; V gene: TRBV4-3; CDR3 length: 15; CDR3 DNA: TGCGCCAGCAGCGAGGGCCCGGGACATAACTACGAGCAGTACTTC; CDR3 protein: CASSEGPGHNYEQYF